This TCR beta chain was sequenced in a study of shared T cell receptors in the human thymus. In germline, CDR1 is MGHDK, CDR2 SYGVNS. This CDR3 is 18 amino acids long. Trimming shortened V by 1 base and J by 0 bases, and 17 bases separated the two germline ends. Data came from immunoSEQ multiplex PCR; TCRdb stores just in-frame clones and leaves some out. The sample shows 550,000 to 800,000 clones, 75% to 90% of them seen only once. Notes on this clone: Other DNA sequences of this sample code for an identical CDR3.

The same data also contributed to another study, on human thymus T cells. That paper states: Blood and thymic repertoires both appeared biased in V and J gene usage.

J is TRBJ2-3 and V is TRBV25-1; TRBD2 might be the D (7 bases). Source material: thymocytes. This clonotype was obtained from a girl less than two years old with a congenital heart defect. The CDR3 is CASSEFSGGGPSTDTQYF. The CDR3 DNA reads TGTGCCAGCAGTGAATTTTCTGGGGGGGGCCCTAGCACAGATACGCAGTATTTT.